This T cell receptor (beta chain) was captured in a study of identical twins. Findings and limits, study-wide: Where beta out-of-frame sequences were concerned, excess twin sharing was weaker. Models predicted too little out-of-frame TCR alpha sharing in monozygotic twins. Abundant beta clonotypes from cord blood bore fewer insertions; memory repertoires lacked this pattern.

TCRdb reprocessed the 5' RACE reads with MiXCR, giving one entry per CDR3 protein. This sample has roughly 690,000 distinct CDR3 sequences, with roughly 6% found just once. Germline V lookup: CDR1 MNHEY, CDR2 SMNVEV (reference sequence). This CDR3 spans 15 amino acids. V shed 4 bases and J 0 bases; nucleotides not matched to a gene: 5. This clonotype appeared a few times. What it binds is unknown. What was sequenced was naive T cells sorted from blood. The J gene is TRBJ2-7, the V gene TRBV27, with 8 bases lining up with TRBD2. The clonotype comes from a man between 18 and 29 years old in good health. The CDR3 sequence: CASSSQSGSSYEQYF. For the CDR3, the DNA is TGTGCCAGCAGTTCCCAAAGCGGGAGCTCCTACGAGCAGTACTTC.